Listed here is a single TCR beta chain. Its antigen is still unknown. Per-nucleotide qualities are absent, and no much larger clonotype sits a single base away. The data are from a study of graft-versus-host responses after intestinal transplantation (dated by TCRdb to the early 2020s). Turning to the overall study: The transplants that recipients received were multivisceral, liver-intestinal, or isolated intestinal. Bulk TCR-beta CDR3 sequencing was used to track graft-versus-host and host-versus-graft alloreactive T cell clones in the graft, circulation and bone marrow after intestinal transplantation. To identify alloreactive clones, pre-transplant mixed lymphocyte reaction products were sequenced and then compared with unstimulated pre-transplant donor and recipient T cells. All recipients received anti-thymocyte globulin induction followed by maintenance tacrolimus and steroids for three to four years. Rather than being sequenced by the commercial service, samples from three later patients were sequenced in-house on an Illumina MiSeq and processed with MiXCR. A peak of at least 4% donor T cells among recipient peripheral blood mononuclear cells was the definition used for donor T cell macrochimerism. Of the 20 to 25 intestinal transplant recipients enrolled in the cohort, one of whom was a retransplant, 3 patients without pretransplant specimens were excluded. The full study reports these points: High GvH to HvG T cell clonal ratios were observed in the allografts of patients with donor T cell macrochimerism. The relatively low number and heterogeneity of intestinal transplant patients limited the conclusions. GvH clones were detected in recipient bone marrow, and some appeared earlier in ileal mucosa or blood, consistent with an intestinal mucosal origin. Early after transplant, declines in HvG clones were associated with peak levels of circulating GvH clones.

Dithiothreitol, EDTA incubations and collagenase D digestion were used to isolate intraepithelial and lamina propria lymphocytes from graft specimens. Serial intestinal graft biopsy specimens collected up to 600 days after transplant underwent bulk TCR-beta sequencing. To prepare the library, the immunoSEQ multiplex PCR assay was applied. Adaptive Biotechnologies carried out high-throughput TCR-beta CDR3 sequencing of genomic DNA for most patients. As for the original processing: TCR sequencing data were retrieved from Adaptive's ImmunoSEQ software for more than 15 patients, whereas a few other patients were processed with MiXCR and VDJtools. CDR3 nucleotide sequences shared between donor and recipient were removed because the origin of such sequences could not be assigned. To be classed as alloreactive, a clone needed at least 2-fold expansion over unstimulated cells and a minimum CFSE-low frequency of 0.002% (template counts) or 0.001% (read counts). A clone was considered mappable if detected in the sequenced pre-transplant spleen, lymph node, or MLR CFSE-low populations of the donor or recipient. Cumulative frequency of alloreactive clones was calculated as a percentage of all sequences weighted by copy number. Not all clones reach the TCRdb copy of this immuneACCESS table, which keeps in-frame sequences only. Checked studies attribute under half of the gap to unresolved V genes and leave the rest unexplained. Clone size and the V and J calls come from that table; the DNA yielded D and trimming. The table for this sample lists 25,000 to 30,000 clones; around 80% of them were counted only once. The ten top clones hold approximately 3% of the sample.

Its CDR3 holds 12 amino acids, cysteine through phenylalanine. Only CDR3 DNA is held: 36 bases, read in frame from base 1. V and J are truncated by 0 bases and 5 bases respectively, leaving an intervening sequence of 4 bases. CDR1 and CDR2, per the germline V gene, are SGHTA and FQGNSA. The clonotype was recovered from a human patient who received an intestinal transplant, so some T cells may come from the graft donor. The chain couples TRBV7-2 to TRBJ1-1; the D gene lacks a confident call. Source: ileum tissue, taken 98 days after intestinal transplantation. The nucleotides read TGTGCCAGCAGCTTAGCGTGGACTGAAGCTTTCTTT. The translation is CASSLAWTEAFF.